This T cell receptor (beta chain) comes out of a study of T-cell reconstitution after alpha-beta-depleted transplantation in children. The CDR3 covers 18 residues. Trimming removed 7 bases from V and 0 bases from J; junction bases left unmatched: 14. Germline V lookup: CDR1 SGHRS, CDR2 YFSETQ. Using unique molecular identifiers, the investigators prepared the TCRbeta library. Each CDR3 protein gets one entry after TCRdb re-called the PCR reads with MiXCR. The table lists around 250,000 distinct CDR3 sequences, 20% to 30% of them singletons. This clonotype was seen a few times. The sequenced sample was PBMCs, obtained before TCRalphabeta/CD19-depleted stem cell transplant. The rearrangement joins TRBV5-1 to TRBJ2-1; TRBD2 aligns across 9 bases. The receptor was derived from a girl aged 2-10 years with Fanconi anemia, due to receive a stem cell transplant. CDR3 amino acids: CASSLEIAGARSYNEQFF. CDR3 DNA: TGCGCCAGCTCGCTTGAGATAGCGGGGGCCCGCTCCTACAATGAGCAGTTCTTC.